The clone carrying this TCR beta chain came up once. Its target is not known. The data derive from a study of cytomegalovirus exposure and HLA in healthy donors. Broader study findings: Within a later analysis, the majority of CMV-associated TCR beta chains appeared HLA-restricted. An apparent linkage of common viral pathogens to several of the most significant clusters emerged in a later analysis. Indistinguishable V segments, including TRBV6-2 and TRBV6-3, were excluded.

Germline-derived CDR1 and CDR2 are LNHDA and SQIVND (reference sequence). The CDR3 has 15 residues. Trimming cost V 6 bases and J 3 bases; bases outside gene matches: 9. The study ran its PCR with 60 Vbeta and 13 Jbeta primers. In the source study's methods: Later reanalysis found around 74 million unique TCR beta chains, 10 million to 14 million of them shared. Some clones are missing from TCRdb's copy, which holds only in-frame ones; the method was immunoSEQ multiplex PCR. D and trimming come from the DNA, and the V and J calls and clone size come from that table. The table records 140,000 to 150,000 clones, 80% of them present only once.

The material sequenced was PBMCs. The source of this sequence is a woman in her twenties or thirties in good health and CMV-seronegative. The genes are TRBV19 and TRBJ2-7, with 9 nucleotides matching TRBD2. CDR3 DNA: TGTGCCAGTAGACCTAGGACTAGCGCATTCTACGAGCAGTACTTC. This codes for CASRPRTSAFYEQYF.